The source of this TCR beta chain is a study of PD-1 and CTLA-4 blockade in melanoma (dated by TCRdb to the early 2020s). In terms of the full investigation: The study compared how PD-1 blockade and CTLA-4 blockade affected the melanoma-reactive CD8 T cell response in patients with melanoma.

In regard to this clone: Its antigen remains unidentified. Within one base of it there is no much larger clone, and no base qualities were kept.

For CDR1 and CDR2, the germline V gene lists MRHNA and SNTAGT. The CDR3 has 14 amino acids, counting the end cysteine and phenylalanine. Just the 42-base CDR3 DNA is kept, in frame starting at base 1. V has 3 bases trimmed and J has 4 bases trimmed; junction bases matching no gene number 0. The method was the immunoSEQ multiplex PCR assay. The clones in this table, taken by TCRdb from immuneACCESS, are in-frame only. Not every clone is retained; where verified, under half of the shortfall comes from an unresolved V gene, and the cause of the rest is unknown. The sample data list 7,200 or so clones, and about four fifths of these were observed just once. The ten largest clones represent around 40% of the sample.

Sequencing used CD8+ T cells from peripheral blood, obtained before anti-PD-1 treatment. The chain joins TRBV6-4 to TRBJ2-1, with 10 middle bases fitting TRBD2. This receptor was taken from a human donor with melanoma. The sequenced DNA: TGTGCCAGCAGTGATAGCGGGGGGTACAATGAGCAGTTCTTC. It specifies CASSDSGGYNEQFF.